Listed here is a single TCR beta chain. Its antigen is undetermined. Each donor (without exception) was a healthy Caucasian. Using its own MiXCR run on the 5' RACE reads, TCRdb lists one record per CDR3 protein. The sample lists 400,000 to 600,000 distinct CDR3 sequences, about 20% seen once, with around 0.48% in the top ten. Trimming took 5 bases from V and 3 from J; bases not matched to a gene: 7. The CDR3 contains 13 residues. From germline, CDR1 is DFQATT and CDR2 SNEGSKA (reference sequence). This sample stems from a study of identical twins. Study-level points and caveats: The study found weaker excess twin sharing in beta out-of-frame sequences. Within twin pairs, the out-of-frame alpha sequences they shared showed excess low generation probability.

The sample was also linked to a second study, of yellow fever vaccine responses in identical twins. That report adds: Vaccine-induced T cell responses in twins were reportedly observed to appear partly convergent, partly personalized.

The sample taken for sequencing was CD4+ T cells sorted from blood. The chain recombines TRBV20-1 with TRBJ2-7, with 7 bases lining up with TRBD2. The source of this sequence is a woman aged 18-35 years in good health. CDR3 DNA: TGCAGTGCTCCACGTGGGGGGGGCTACGAGCAGTACGTC. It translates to CSAPRGGGYEQYV.